Listed below are T cell receptor beta chains from one sample, sequenced in a study of blood T cell repertoires in COVID-19. Assay used: immunoSEQ multiplex PCR; TCRdb lists only in-frame clones, some missing. Of 250,000 to 350,000 clones listed, about 90% are singletons. Sequencing was performed on peripheral blood. These receptors all come from a woman aged 25 to 39 with COVID-19, enrolled during active disease. Both conserved end residues are part of each CDR3. Each record gives: J gene, clone size, V gene, D gene, CDR3 DNA, CDR3 protein. The D gene is left open where the match is weak. A row's size may be missing; if present it is once, few, many or a size class.

TRBJ2-6	once	TRBV7-3	TRBD1	TGTGCCAGCAGCTTAGCGGACAGGGGGCCCCCCTACTCTGGGGCCAACGTCCTGACTTTC	CASSLADRGPPYSGANVLTF
TRBJ1-1	-	TRBV28	TRBD1	TGTGCCAGCAGCCGGATTCGACAGGGTCCGGGGAACACTGAAGCTTTCTTT	CASSRIRQGPGNTEAFF
TRBJ2-5	-	TRBV7-9	-	TGTGCCAGCAGCTTGTCTACGCTGATCGAGACCCAGTACTTC	CASSLSTLIETQYF
TRBJ1-1	once	TRBV19	-	TGTGCCAGTAGTCTCGCGACAAACACTGAAGCTTTCTTT	CASSLATNTEAFF
TRBJ2-2	-	TRBV5-4	TRBD2	TGTGCCAGCAGCTTGAGACGGGAGGGCGGAGGCGGGGAGCTGTTTTTT	CASSLRREGGGGELFF
TRBJ2-5	-	TRBV7-8	TRBD2	TGTGCCAGCAGCTCTCCGACTAGCGGGAGCGAGACCCAGTACTTC	CASSSPTSGSETQYF
TRBJ2-7	-	TRBV7-9	-	TGTGCCAGCAGCCTAGGGCCGGAGAGGGAGCAGTACTTC	CASSLGPEREQYF
TRBJ1-2	-	TRBV11-2	TRBD1	TGTGCCAGCAGCTTGGGACAGGGGGCCTATGGCTACACCTTC	CASSLGQGAYGYTF
TRBJ2-7	-	TRBV18	TRBD2	TGTGCCAGCTCAGGGACTAGCGGGAGGGCCAACGAGCAGTACTTC	CASSGTSGRANEQYF
TRBJ2-7	-	TRBV19	-	TGTGCCAGTAGTATAGCGGACAGTCACGAGCAGTACTTC	CASSIADSHEQYF
TRBJ1-2	-	TRBV5-5	-	TGTGCCAGCAGCTTGGTCGGGGATGGCTACACCTTC	CASSLVGDGYTF
TRBJ1-1	-	TRBV7-2	-	TGTGCCAGCAGCTACGCCGGGGGATCCAACACTGAAGCTTTCTTT	CASSYAGGSNTEAFF
TRBJ2-2	-	TRBV19	-	TGTGCCAGTAGTATCTATTGGGGCCGAAGGAACACCGGGGAGCTGTTTTTT	CASSIYWGRRNTGELFF
TRBJ2-2	-	TRBV4-1	TRBD2	TGCGCCAGCAGCCAGGATGGACTAGCGGGAGGGCGGGACACCGGGGAGCTGTTTTTT	CASSQDGLAGGRDTGELFF
TRBJ1-2	once	TRBV3-1/TRBV3-2	TRBD1	TGTGCCAGCAGCCAAGCAGGGGGCGAGAGTGGCTACACCTTC	CASSQAGGESGYTF
TRBJ1-4	-	TRBV2	-	TGTGCCAGCAGTGGGAGAGGGGGTGAGGTCGGAAAACTGTTTTTT	CASSGRGGEVGKLFF
TRBJ1-2	-	TRBV11-2	-	TGTGCCAGCAGCTTAACTGCCCAGGGTGAAGGCTACACCTTC	CASSLTAQGEGYTF
TRBJ2-7	-	TRBV6-6	-	TGTGCCAGCAGCACGGGACACCCACAGCCCTACGAGCAGTACTTC	CASSTGHPQPYEQYF
TRBJ2-5	-	TRBV5-6	TRBD2	TGTGCCAGCAGCCTGGGGACTAGCGTACAAGAGACCCAGTACTTC	CASSLGTSVQETQYF
TRBJ2-5	-	TRBV4-2	TRBD1	TGTGCCAGCAGCGCGGGGAGGGACAGGGTTACTGAGACCCAGTACTTC	CASSAGRDRVTETQYF
TRBJ2-7	-	TRBV6-5	TRBD1	TGTGCCAGCAGTTCACAGGGGGCCTACGAGCAGTACTTC	CASSSQGAYEQYF
TRBJ2-1	-	TRBV7-2	TRBD2	TGTGCCAGCATCCTCCGACTAGCGGGAGTGGGTGAGCAGTTCTTC	CASILRLAGVGEQFF
TRBJ1-2	-	TRBV24-1	-	TGTGCCACCAGTTCCGGGACACACTATGGCTACACCTTC	CATSSGTHYGYTF
TRBJ1-6	once	TRBV7-2	TRBD1	TGTGCCAGCAGCTTATCGGGACAGGGGACACCCCTCCACTTT	CASSLSGQGTPLHF
TRBJ1-5	-	TRBV16	TRBD1	TGTGCCAGCACAGAGGGACAGTATAGCAATCAGCCCCAGCATTTT	CASTEGQYSNQPQHF
TRBJ1-1	-	TRBV30	TRBD1	TGTGCCTGGAGAGCTACTGCCGACAGGGCCATGAACACTGAAGCTTTCTTT	CAWRATADRAMNTEAFF
TRBJ2-7	-	TRBV4-1	TRBD2	TGCGCCAGCAGCCAAAAACCGGGACTAGTCCTCTACGAGCAGTACTTC	CASSQKPGLVLYEQYF
TRBJ1-2	-	TRBV2	TRBD1	TGTGCCAGCAGTATTTCGACAGGGGGTCAAGGCTACACCTTC	CASSISTGGQGYTF
TRBJ2-7	few	TRBV7-3	TRBD2	TGTGCCAGCAGCCCAGGCGGGAGCTCCTACGAGCAGTACTTC	CASSPGGSSYEQYF
TRBJ1-2	once	TRBV30	-	TGTGCCTGGAGAGGGTGGGGAGAAGGCTATGGCTACACCTTC	CAWRGWGEGYGYTF
TRBJ1-5	-	TRBV30	-	TGTGCCTGGAGTGTGGGCATCGGCAATCAGCCCCAGCATTTT	CAWSVGIGNQPQHF
TRBJ2-5	once	TRBV28	-	TGTGCCAGCAGTTTCGGACCAACCGGGGAAGAGACCCAGTACTTC	CASSFGPTGEETQYF
TRBJ2-7	-	TRBV29-1	TRBD1	TGCAGCGCCGTACTCCCGAGGGACAGACCCTACGAGCAGTACTTC	CSAVLPRDRPYEQYF
TRBJ1-4	-	TRBV6-5	TRBD1	TGTGCCACCGGGGACAGCCGAGGGACTAATGAAAAACTGTTTTTT	CATGDSRGTNEKLFF
TRBJ2-1	-	TRBV27	-	TGTGCCAGCAGTTTAGTAGGGGTCTACAATGAGCAGTTCTTC	CASSLVGVYNEQFF
TRBJ1-5	-	TRBV19	-	TGTGCCAGTAGTATGAAACGGGAGCTCAATCAGCCCCAGCATTTT	CASSMKRELNQPQHF
TRBJ1-2	-	TRBV5-1	TRBD1	TGCGCCAGCAGCTGGGGCCGACAGGGGGTATATGGCTACACCTTC	CASSWGRQGVYGYTF
TRBJ1-3	-	TRBV6-6	TRBD1	TGTGCCAGCAGTTACTCGAGGGGGCAATATGACACCATATATTTT	CASSYSRGQYDTIYF
TRBJ1-5	-	TRBV5-5	-	TGTGCCAGCAGCTTGACGGGTAGCAATCAGCCCCAGCATTTT	CASSLTGSNQPQHF
TRBJ2-3	-	TRBV29-1	TRBD2	TGCAGCGTTGAAGAATGGCTAGCGGGAGCCACAGATACGCAGTATTTT	CSVEEWLAGATDTQYF
TRBJ1-1	-	TRBV27	TRBD1	TGTGCCAGCAGTTTATCGGGACAGGGATGGAAGAACACTGAAGCTTTCTTT	CASSLSGQGWKNTEAFF
TRBJ1-4	-	TRBV6-5	TRBD1	TGTGCCAGTTACGACGGACAGGGGAATAGGAAACTGTTTTTT	CASYDGQGNRKLFF
TRBJ1-1	-	TRBV10-3	-	TGTGCCATCAGTGACAGGGGCAAACACGGCCACACTGAAGCTTTCTTT	CAISDRGKHGHTEAFF
TRBJ2-3	-	TRBV28	-	TGTGCCAGCAGTTTATTTTCGACAGGTAGCACAGATACGCAGTATTTT	CASSLFSTGSTDTQYF
TRBJ2-7	-	TRBV11-2	-	TGTGCCAGCAGCCCCCTTCAGAACGAGCAGTACTTC	CASSPLQNEQYF
TRBJ1-1	-	TRBV9	-	TGTGCCAGCAGCGTAGAGGGGGACCTGAACACTGAAGCTTTCTTT	CASSVEGDLNTEAFF
TRBJ2-3	-	TRBV6-4	-	TGTGCCAGCAGCCTATCGGGGACAGATACGCAGTATTTT	CASSLSGTDTQYF
TRBJ2-3	-	TRBV5-1	-	TGCGCCAGCAGCTTGGATCGGGTTGGGACAGATACGCAGTATTTT	CASSLDRVGTDTQYF
TRBJ1-1	-	TRBV6-6	-	TGTGCCAGCAGTTACGTGGAGGAAGCTTTCTTT	CASSYVEEAFF
TRBJ1-2	-	TRBV7-9	TRBD1	TGTGCCAGCAGCTTAGCGGGACAGGGAAAGGACTTC	CASSLAGQGKDF